This T cell receptor beta chain was observed in a study of shared clonotypes between healthy human individuals. Clones were sequenced by immunoSEQ multiplex PCR, and TCRdb holds only the in-frame ones, with some missing. This table has around 500,000 clones, over 70% appearing once. As concerns this clone: A far larger clone differs by one base, so this is likely a read error.

CDR3 length: 13 amino acids. Germline-derived CDR1 and CDR2 are SQVTM and ANQGSEA. J is TRBJ2-3 and V is TRBV29-1, with D tentatively TRBD2 (5 bases). The sequenced sample consisted of PBMCs. The receptor was derived from a middle-aged woman in good health. Some clones in this sample may be carry-over from other donors' samples. As DNA, the CDR3 is TGCAGCGGGGAGAGCTACTTCACATATACGCAGTATTTT. This sequence encodes CSGESYFTYTQYF.